This T cell receptor beta chain is drawn from a study of blood T cell repertoires in COVID-19. On the study more broadly: Collection of acute and convalescent COVID-19 samples took place in the United States, Italy and Spain.

The CDR3 length is 15 residues. With 0 bases removed from V and 6 bases from J, the gap between germline ends came to 12 bases. Germline V gives CDR1 SGHKS, CDR2 YYEKEE (reference sequence). TCRdb's copy holds only in-frame clones and misses some; the assay was immunoSEQ multiplex PCR. The table shows more than 110,000 clones, with less than 80% occurring only once. The sequence came from a man aged 55-75 years with acute or convalescent COVID-19. The chain carries TRBV5-5 and TRBJ2-2, with D perhaps matching TRBD1 (5 bases). The sequencing sample was made of peripheral blood. As DNA, the CDR3 is TGTGCCAGCAGCTTGGGCCAGGGCCGTTCCGGGGAGCTGTTTTTT. Translation gives CASSLGQGRSGELFF. Supplemented by reference TRBV5-5 and TRBJ2-2, the full variable domain reads DAGVTQSPTHLIKTRGQQVTLRCSPISGHKSVSWYQQVLGQGPQFIFQYYEKEERGRGNFPDRFSARQFPNYSSELNVNALLLGDSALYLCASSLGQGRSGELFFGEGSRLTVL.